The TCR beta chain described here comes from a study of T cell changes during pregnancy in multiple sclerosis. The CDR3 is made up of 12 amino acids. Trimming took 7 bases from V and 1 from J, leaving 8 bases between them. The germline gives CDR1 SGHDT, CDR2 YYEEEE. Clones were sequenced by immunoSEQ multiplex PCR, and TCRdb holds only the in-frame ones, with some missing. The data show roughly 69,000 clones, around nine tenths seen once. This chain joins TRBV5-6 and TRBJ1-1; tentative D call: TRBD1 (5 bases). The source material was CD4+ T cells from peripheral blood mononuclear cells, sampled in the third trimester of pregnancy. This TCR derives from a female donor in good health, enrolled as a control in a pregnancy study. The chain's CDR3 is CASYDRNTEAFF. CDR3 sequence (DNA): TGTGCCAGCTACGACAGGAACACTGAAGCTTTCTTT.